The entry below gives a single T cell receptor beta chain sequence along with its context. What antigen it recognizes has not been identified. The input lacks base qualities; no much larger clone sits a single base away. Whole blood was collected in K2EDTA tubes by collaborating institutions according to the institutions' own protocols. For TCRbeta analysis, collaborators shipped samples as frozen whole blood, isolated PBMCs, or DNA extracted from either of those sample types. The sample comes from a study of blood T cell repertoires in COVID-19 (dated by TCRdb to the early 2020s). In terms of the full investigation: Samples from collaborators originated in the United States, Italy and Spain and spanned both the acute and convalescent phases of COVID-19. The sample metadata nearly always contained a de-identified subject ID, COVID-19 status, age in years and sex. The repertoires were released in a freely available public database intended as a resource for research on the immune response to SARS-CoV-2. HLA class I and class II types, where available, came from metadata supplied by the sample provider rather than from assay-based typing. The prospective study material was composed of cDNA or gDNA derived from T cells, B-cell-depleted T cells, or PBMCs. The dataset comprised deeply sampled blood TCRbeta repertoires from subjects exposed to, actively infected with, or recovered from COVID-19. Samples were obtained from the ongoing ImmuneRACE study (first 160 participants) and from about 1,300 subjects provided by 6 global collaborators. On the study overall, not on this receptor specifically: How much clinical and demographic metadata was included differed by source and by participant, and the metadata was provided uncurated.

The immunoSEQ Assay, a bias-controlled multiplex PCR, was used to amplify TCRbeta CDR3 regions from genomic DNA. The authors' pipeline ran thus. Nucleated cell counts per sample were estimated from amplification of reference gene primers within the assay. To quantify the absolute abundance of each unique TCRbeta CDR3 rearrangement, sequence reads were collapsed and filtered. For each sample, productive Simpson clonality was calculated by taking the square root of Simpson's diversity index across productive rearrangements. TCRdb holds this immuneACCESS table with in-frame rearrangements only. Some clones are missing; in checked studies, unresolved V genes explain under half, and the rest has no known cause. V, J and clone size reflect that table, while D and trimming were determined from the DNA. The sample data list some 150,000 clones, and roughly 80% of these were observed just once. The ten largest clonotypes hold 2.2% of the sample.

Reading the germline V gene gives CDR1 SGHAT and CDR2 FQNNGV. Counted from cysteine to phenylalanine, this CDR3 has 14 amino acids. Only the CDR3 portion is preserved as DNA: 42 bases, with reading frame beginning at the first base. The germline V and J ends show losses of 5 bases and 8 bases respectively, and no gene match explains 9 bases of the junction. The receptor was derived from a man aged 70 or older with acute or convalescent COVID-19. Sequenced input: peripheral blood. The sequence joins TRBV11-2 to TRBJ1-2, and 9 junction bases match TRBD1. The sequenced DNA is TGTGCCAGCAGCCTCCTGGGACAGGGAGGCGGCTACACCTTC. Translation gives CASSLLGQGGGYTF.